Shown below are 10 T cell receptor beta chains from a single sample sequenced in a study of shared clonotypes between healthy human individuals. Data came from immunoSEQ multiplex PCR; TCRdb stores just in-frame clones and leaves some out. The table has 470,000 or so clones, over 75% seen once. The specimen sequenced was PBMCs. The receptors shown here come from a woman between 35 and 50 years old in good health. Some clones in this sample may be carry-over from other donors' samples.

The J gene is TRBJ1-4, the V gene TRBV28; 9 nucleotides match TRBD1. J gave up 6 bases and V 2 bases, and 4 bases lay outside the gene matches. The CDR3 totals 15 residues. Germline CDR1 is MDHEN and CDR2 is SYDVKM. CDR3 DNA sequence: TGTGCCAGCAGTTTACTGGGACAGGGTGATGAAAAACTGTTTTTT. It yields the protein CASSLLGQGDEKLFF.

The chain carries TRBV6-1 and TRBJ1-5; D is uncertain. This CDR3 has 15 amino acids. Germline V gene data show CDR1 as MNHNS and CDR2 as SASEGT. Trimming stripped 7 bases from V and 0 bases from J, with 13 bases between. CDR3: CASNRISGSNQPQHF. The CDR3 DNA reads TGTGCCAGCAATCGAATAAGTGGTAGCAATCAGCCCCAGCATTTT.

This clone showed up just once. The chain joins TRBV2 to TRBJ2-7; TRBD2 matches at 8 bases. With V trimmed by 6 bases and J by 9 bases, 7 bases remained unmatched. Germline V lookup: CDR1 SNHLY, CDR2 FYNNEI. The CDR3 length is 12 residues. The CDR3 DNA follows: TGTGCCAGCAGGGGGACTAGGGTGGGGCAGTACTTC. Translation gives CASRGTRVGQYF.

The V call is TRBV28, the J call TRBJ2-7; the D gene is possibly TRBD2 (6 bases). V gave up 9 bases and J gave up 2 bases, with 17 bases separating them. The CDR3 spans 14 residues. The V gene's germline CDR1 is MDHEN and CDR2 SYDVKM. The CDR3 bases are TGTGCCAGTCTTAACCTAGCGCTACCCTACGAGCAGTACTTC. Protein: CASLNLALPYEQYF.

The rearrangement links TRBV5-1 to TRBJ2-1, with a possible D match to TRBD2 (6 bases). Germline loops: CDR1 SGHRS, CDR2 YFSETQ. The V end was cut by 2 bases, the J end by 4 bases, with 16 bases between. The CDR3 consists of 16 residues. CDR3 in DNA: TGCGCCAGCAGCTTATTGGGACTTGGGTTATACAATGAGCAGTTCTTC. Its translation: CASSLLGLGLYNEQFF.

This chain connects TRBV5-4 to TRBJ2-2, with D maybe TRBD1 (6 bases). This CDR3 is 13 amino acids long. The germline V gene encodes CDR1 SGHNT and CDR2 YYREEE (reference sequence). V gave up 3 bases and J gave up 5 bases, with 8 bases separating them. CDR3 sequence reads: CASSWTETGELFF. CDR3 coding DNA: TGTGCCAGCAGCTGGACAGAGACCGGGGAGCTGTTTTTT. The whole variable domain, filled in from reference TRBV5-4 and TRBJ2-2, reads ETGVTQSPTHLIKTRGQQVTLRCSSQSGHNTVSWYQQALGQGPQFIFQYYREEENGRGNFPPRFSGLQFPNYSSELNVNALELDDSALYLCASSWTETGELFFGEGSRLTVL.

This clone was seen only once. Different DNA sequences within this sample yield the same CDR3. CDR3 protein: CASSLDRGSYEQYF. In DNA, the CDR3 is TGTGCCAGCAGCTTGGATAGGGGATCCTACGAGCAGTACTTC. The chain has TRBV5-8 and TRBJ2-7; possibly TRBD1 for D (5 bases). Germline CDR1 SGHTS, CDR2 YDEGEE. This CDR3 is built from 14 residues. V lost 0 bases, J lost 1 base, and 8 bases lay in between.

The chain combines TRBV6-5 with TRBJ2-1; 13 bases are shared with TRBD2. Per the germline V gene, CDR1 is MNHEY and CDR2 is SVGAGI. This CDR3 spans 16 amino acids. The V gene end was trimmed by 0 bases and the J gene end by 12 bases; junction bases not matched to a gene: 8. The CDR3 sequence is CASSYSRGTSGIGQFF. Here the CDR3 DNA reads TGTGCCAGCAGTTACTCGAGAGGGACTAGCGGGATAGGGCAGTTCTTC.

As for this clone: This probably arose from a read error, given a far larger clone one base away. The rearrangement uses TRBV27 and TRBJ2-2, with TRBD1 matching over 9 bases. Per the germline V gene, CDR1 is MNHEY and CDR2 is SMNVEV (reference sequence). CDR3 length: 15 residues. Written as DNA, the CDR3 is TGTGCCAGCAGTCCAGGACAGGGGTTTGCCGGGGAGCTGGTTTTT. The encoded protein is CASSPGQGFAGELVF.

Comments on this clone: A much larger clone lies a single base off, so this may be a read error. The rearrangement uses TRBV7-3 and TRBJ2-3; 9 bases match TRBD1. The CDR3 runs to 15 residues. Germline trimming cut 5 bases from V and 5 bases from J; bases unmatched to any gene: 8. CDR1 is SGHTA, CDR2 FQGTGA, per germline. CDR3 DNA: TGTGCCAGCAGCCCGAACAGGGGGCTGGGAGATACGCAGTATTTT. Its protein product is CASSPNRGLGDTQYF.